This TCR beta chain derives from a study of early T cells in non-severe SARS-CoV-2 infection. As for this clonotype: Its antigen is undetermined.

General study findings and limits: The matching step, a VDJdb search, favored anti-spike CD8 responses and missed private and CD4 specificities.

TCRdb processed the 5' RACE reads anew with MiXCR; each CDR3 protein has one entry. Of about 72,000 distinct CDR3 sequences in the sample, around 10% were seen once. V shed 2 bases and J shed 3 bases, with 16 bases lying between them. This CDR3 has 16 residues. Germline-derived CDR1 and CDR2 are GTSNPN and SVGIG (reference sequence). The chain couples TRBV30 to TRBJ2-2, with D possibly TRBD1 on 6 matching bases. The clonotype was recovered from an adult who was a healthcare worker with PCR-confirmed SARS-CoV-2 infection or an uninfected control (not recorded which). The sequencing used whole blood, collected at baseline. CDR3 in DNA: TGTGCCTGGAGTCTTCGTTTGGCAGGGGACACCGGGGAGCTGTTTTTT. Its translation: CAWSLRLAGDTGELFF.